What follows are 22 T cell receptor beta chains derived from one specimen sequenced in a study of cytomegalovirus exposure and HLA in healthy donors. The PCR ran on 60 Vbeta and 13 Jbeta primers. Sequencing used immunoSEQ multiplex PCR; TCRdb keeps in-frame clones, though not all of them. The sample consists of roughly 120,000 clones, roughly 81% of them appearing once. Sequences were obtained from PBMCs. These receptors all come from a woman aged 25 to 45 in good health and CMV-seronegative.

V and J are TRBV6-1 and TRBJ2-6; D unclear. Trimming left V 6 bases short and J 0 bases short, with 6 bases between. Germline V gene data show CDR1 as MNHNS and CDR2 as SASEGT. The CDR3 totals 14 residues. The CDR3 here is CASRESSGANVLTF. The CDR3 nucleotides are TGTGCCAGCAGGGAGAGCTCTGGGGCCAACGTCCTGACTTTC.

The V and J genes are TRBV18 and TRBJ1-1, with a weak D call TRBD1 (6 bases). The CDR3 length is 15 residues. The V end lost 1 base, the J end lost 1 base, and 10 bases lay between the germline ends. Germline V gene lookup returns CDR1 KGHSH and CDR2 LQKENI. The CDR3 coding sequence is TGTGCCAGCTCACCACGGGCGACAGGGAACACTGAAGCTTTCTTT. Protein sequence: CASSPRATGNTEAFF.

The gene calls are TRBV14 and TRBJ2-2, with 10 nucleotides matching TRBD1. CDR3 length equals 18 residues. Germline CDR1 is SGHDN and CDR2 is FVKESK. The junction had 8 bases not matched to a gene; V was cut back by 1 base and J by 3 bases. The CDR3, as DNA: TGTGCCAGCAGCCAAGCCCCCGACAGGGGGCCTTACACCGGGGAGCTGTTTTTT. Translated: CASSQAPDRGPYTGELFF.

CDR3 amino acids: CASSLSRLAGEQYF. The DNA for the CDR3 is TGTGCCAGCAGTTTATCGAGGCTAGCGGGGGAGCAGTACTTC. V usage is TRBV27 and J usage is TRBJ2-7; 9 positions agree with TRBD2. This CDR3 spans 14 amino acids. The germline V gene encodes CDR1 MNHEY and CDR2 SMNVEV (reference sequence). J was trimmed by 7 bases and V by 0 bases; bases with no gene match: 4.

The rearrangement joins TRBV2 to TRBJ1-5; D uncertain. The ends were cut back, 6 bases at V and 0 bases at J, with 12 bases in the middle. Germline CDR1 and CDR2: SNHLY and FYNNEI. The CDR3 spans 15 residues. This CDR3 reads CASRPGGISNQPQHF. CDR3 coding DNA: TGTGCCAGCAGGCCGGGAGGTATTAGCAATCAGCCCCAGCATTTT.

The chain recombines TRBV30 with TRBJ1-2; D is perhaps TRBD1 (6 bases). The length of the CDR3 is 13 residues. Germline CDR1 reads GTSNPN; CDR2 reads SVGIG (reference sequence). Trimming left V 1 base short and J 8 bases short, with 14 bases between. The CDR3 region is CAWSGIQGNGYTF. The CDR3 DNA sequence: TGTGCCTGGAGTGGGATACAGGGAAACGGCTACACCTTC.

The rearrangement links TRBV19 to TRBJ1-2; maybe TRBD1 (5 bases). This CDR3 has 14 residues. The germline gives CDR1 LNHDA, CDR2 SQIVND (reference sequence). Trimming removed 7 bases at V and 8 bases at J, with 20 bases between. CDR3 sequence reads: CASIKTGGTKGYTF. In DNA, the CDR3 is TGTGCCAGTATAAAAACAGGAGGGACCAAAGGCTACACCTTC.

This clone was observed once. V and J are TRBV4-1 and TRBJ1-2; possibly TRBD1 for D (5 bases). CDR3 length: 19 residues. CDR1 MGHRA and CDR2 YSYEKL come from the germline V gene. V lost 1 base, J lost 2 bases, and 23 bases lay in between. CDR3 nucleotide sequence: TGCGCCAGCAGCCAAGTCGGTACTTACCACAGCGGGGCGAACTATGGCTACACCTTC. Protein product: CASSQVGTYHSGANYGYTF.

J is TRBJ2-2 and V is TRBV11-2; no firm D call. Per the germline V gene, CDR1 is SGHAT and CDR2 is FQNNGV. Trimming left V 5 bases short and J 0 bases short, with 10 bases between. The CDR3 contains 15 residues. CDR3: CASSTSGSNTGELFF. CDR3 nucleotides: TGTGCCAGCAGCACATCAGGTTCGAACACCGGGGAGCTGTTTTTT.

The rearrangement uses TRBV5-6 and TRBJ1-1; D might be TRBD1 (5 bases). The CDR3 length is 13 residues. From germline, CDR1 is SGHDT and CDR2 YYEEEE. V lost 2 bases and J 7 bases, leaving 12 bases between the germline ends. CDR3 sequence (DNA): TGTGCCAGCAGCTTAGGGGTTGGCCTTGAAGCTTTCTTT. Translating gives CASSLGVGLEAFF.

In its sample, this clone was seen a few times. The chain recombines TRBV2 with TRBJ2-1; TRBD2 might be the D (5 bases). Germline V gene data show CDR1 as SNHLY and CDR2 as FYNNEI. With 7 bases removed from V and 3 bases from J, the gap between germline ends came to 16 bases. This CDR3 spans 15 amino acids. CDR3 coding DNA: TGTGCCAGCACCCTTACTAGTCCCGGCTACAATGAGCAGTTCTTC. Its translation is CASTLTSPGYNEQFF.

V usage is TRBV5-1 and J usage is TRBJ1-3, with unresolved D. The V and J ends lost 5 bases and 4 bases respectively, with 13 bases between them. From germline, CDR1 is SGHRS and CDR2 YFSETQ. This CDR3 region has 14 residues. CDR3 bases: TGCGCCAGCAGTCCGGGAGAATTAGGAAACACCATATATTTT. It specifies CASSPGELGNTIYF.

V and J are TRBV2 and TRBJ2-2, with TRBD2 matching over 9 bases. The CDR3 sequence is 15 residues long. V lost 4 bases to trimming and J lost 7 bases; unmatched junction nucleotides: 7. Per the germline V gene, CDR1 is SNHLY and CDR2 is FYNNEI. Here the CDR3 DNA reads TGTGCCAGCAGTGGCCCTAGCGGGACTGGCGGGGAGCTGTTTTTT. Protein product: CASSGPSGTGGELFF.

J is TRBJ2-1 and V is TRBV27; TRBD2 aligns across 11 bases. V lost 3 bases to trimming and J lost 7 bases; unmatched junction nucleotides: 5. There are 15 residues in the CDR3. In germline, CDR1 is MNHEY, CDR2 SMNVEV (reference sequence). CDR3 sequence (DNA): TGTGCCAGCAGTTTCGCACTAGCGGGAGTAAATGAGCAGTTCTTC. Amino acid sequence: CASSFALAGVNEQFF.

This rearrangement joins TRBV11-2 to TRBJ1-1, with no clear D. The germline CDR1 and CDR2 sequences are SGHAT and FQNNGV. CDR3 size: 15 residues. Trimming left V 0 bases short and J 1 base short, with 9 bases between. CDR3: CASSLDRGKNTEAFF. CDR3 coding DNA: TGTGCCAGCAGCTTAGATCGAGGCAAGAACACTGAAGCTTTCTTT.

The rearrangement joins TRBV11-2 to TRBJ2-5; 9 positions agree with TRBD2. In germline, CDR1 is SGHAT, CDR2 FQNNGV. This CDR3 comprises 15 residues. Trimming took 5 bases from V and 3 from J; bases not matched to a gene: 7. The CDR3 region is CASSQGRGGKETQYF. The CDR3 DNA reads TGTGCCAGCAGCCAAGGGCGGGGGGGCAAAGAGACCCAGTACTTC.

The chain uses TRBV7-9 and TRBJ2-2; 10 bases are shared with TRBD2. V lost 2 bases to trimming and J lost 3 bases; unmatched junction nucleotides: 3. The CDR3 has 16 residues. Germline CDR1 is SEHNR and CDR2 is FQNEAQ (reference sequence). Here the CDR3 reads CASSLLAGGYTGELFF. CDR3 bases: TGTGCCAGCAGCTTATTAGCGGGGGGATACACCGGGGAGCTGTTTTTT. Combining the CDR3 with reference TRBV7-9 and TRBJ2-2 gives the whole variable domain DTGVSQNPRHKITKRGQNVTFRCDPISEHNRLYWYRQTLGQGPEFLTYFQNEAQLEKSRLLSDRFSAERPKGSFSTLEIQRTEQGDSAMYLCASSLLAGGYTGELFFGEGSRLTVL.

V is TRBV7-2 and J is TRBJ2-3, with a possible D match to TRBD1 (5 bases). The V gene lost 5 bases and the J gene lost 3 bases, with 9 bases spanning the gap. Germline-derived CDR1 and CDR2 are SGHTA and FQGNSA. The CDR3 sequence is 13 residues long. The CDR3 nucleotides read TGTGCCAGCAGCCAGACAGCTACAGATACGCAGTATTTT. Encoded protein: CASSQTATDTQYF.

This rearrangement joins TRBV27 to TRBJ1-4, with unresolved D. The germline V gene encodes CDR1 MNHEY and CDR2 SMNVEV (reference sequence). The CDR3 has 13 residues. The V gene lost 3 bases and the J gene lost 6 bases, with 8 bases spanning the gap. The CDR3 loop reads CASSFSGYEKLFF. Here the CDR3 DNA reads TGTGCCAGCAGTTTTAGCGGATATGAAAAACTGTTTTTT.

This rearrangement joins TRBV6-1 to TRBJ1-4, with 10 nucleotides matching TRBD1. Germline V gives CDR1 MNHNS, CDR2 SASEGT. CDR3 length: 18 amino acids. Unmatched junction bases numbered 8, after V lost 2 bases and J lost 2 bases. CDR3 in amino acids: CASSEIDRGRSTNEKLFF. DNA for the CDR3: TGTGCCAGCAGTGAAATCGACAGGGGGCGCAGCACTAATGAAAAACTGTTTTTT.

This rearrangement joins TRBV6-5 to TRBJ2-7, with 8 bases matching TRBD2. Unmatched junction bases numbered 8, after V lost 3 bases and J lost 4 bases. The CDR3 runs to 15 residues. Germline-derived CDR1 and CDR2 are MNHEY and SVGAGI. Here the CDR3 DNA reads TGTGCCAGCAGTTATCGGGAGGGGATTTTGTACGAGCAGTACTTC. It encodes CASSYREGILYEQYF.

The genes are TRBV30 and TRBJ1-4; D remains unclear. This CDR3 is built from 13 residues. Trimming removed 2 bases from V and 11 bases from J, with 15 bases in between. Germline assignment: CDR1 GTSNPN and CDR2 SVGIG (reference sequence). The CDR3 region is CAWSSDRGWKLFF. The CDR3 DNA sequence: TGTGCCTGGAGTAGTGACCGAGGATGGAAACTGTTTTTT. The full variable domain, completed using reference TRBV30 and TRBJ1-4, is SQTIHQWPATLVQPVGSPLSLECTVEGTSNPNLYWYRQAAGRGLQLLFYSVGIGQISSEVPQNLSASRPQDRQFILSSKKLLLSDSGFYLCAWSSDRGWKLFFGSGTQLSVL.